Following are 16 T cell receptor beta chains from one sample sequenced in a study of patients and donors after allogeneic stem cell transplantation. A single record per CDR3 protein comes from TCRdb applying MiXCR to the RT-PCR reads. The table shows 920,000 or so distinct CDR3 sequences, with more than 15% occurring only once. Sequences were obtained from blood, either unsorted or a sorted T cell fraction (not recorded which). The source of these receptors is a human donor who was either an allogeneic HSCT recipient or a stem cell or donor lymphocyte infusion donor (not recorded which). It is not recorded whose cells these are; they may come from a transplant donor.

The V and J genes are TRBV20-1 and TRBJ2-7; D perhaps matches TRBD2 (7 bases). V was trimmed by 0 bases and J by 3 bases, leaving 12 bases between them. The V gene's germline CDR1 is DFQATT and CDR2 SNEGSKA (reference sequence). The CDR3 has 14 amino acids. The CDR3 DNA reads TGCAGTGCTAGAGATCGGGGGGCAGGCTACGAGCAGTACTTC. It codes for CSARDRGAGYEQYF.

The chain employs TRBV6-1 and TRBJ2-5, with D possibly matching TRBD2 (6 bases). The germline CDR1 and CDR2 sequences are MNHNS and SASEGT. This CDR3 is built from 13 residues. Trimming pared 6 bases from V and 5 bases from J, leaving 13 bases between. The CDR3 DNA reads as TGTGCCAGCAGACCAATGGGGAGGGAGACCCAGTACTTC. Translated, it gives CASRPMGRETQYF.

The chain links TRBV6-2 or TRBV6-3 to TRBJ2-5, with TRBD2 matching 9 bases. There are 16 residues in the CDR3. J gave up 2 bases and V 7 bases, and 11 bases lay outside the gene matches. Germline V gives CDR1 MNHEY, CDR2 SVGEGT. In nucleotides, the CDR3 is TGTGCCAGCACCTCCCCCTGGCTAGCGGGACAAGAGACCCAGTACTTC. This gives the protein CASTSPWLAGQETQYF.

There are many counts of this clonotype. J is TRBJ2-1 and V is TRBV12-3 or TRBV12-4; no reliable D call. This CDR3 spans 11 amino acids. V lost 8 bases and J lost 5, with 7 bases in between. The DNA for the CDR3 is TGTGCCAGCCGGGTCCACAATGAGCAGTTCTTC. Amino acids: CASRVHNEQFF.

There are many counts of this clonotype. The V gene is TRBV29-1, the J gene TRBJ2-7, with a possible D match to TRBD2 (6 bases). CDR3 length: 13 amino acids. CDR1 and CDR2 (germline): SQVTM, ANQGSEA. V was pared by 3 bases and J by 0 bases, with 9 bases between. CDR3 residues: CSVDSGSSYEQYF. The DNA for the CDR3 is TGCAGCGTTGATTCCGGGAGCTCCTACGAGCAGTACTTC.

CDR3 in amino acids: CSASQGNTGELFF. Written as DNA, the CDR3 is TGCAGTGCTAGCCAGGGGAACACCGGGGAGCTGTTTTTT. The rearrangement joins TRBV20-1 to TRBJ2-2; D might be TRBD1 (5 bases). The V gene's germline CDR1 is DFQATT and CDR2 SNEGSKA (reference sequence). There are 13 residues in the CDR3. V lost 3 bases and J 1 base, leaving 6 bases between the germline ends.

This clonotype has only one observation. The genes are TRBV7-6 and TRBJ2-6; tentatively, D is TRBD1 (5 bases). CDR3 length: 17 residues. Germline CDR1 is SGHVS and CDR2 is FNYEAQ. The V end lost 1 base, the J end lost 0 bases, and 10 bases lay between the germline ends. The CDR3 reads CASSLVQGLSGANVLTF. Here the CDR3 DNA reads TGTGCCAGCAGCTTAGTTCAGGGCCTCTCTGGGGCCAACGTCCTGACTTTC.

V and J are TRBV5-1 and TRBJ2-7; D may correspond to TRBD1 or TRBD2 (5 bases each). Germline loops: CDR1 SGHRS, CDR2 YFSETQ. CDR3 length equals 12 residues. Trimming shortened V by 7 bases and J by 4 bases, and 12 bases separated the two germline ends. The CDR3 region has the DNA TGCGCCAGCGGGACGGGAAAGTACGAGCAGTACTTC. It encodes CASGTGKYEQYF.

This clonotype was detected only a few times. The CDR3 nucleotides are TGTGCCAGCAGCTTGACAGCGGGGGACTCCCCCAATGAGCAGTTCTTC. Amino acids: CASSLTAGDSPNEQFF. The V gene is TRBV7-9, the J gene TRBJ2-1; 8 nucleotides line up with TRBD2. V lost 3 bases and J lost 6; bases outside the gene matches: 10. The CDR3 is made up of 16 amino acids. Germline loops: CDR1 SEHNR, CDR2 FQNEAQ (reference sequence).

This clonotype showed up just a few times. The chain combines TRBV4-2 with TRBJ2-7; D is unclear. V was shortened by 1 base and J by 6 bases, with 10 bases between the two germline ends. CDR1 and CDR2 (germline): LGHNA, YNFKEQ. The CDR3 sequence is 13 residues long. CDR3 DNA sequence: TGTGCCAGCAGCCAAGCCGATCGAGGCGAGCAGTACTTC. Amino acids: CASSQADRGEQYF.

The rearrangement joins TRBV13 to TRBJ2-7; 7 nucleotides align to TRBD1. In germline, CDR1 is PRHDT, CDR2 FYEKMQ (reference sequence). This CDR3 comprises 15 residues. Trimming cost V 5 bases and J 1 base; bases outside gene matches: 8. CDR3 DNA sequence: TGTGCCAGCAGCCTCACAGGGGACCTTTCCTACGAGCAGTACTTC. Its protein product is CASSLTGDLSYEQYF.

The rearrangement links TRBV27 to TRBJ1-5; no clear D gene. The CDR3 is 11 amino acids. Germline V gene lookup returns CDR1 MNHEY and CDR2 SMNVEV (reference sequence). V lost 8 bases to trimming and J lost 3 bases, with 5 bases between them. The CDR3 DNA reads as TGTGCCAGCGGAACCAATCAGCCCCAGCATTTT. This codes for CASGTNQPQHF.

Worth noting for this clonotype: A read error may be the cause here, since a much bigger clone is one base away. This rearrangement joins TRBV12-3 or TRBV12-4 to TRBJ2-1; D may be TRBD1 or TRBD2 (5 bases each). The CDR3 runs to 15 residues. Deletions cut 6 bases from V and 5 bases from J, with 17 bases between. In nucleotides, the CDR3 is TGTGCCAGCAGCCCCCGTTCAGGGAGAAACAATGAGCAGTTCTTC. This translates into CASSPRSGRNNEQFF.

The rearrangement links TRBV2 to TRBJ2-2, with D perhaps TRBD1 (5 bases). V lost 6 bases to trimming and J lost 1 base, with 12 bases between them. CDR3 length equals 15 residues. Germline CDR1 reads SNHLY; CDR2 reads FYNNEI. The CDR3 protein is CASRGPYRNTGELFF. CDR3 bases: TGTGCCAGCAGGGGGCCCTACAGGAACACCGGGGAGCTGTTTTTT.

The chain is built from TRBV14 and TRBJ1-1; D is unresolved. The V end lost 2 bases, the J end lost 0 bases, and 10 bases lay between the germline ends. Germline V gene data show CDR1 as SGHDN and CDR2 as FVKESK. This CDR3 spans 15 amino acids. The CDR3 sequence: CASSQRGFMNTEAFF. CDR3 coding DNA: TGTGCCAGCAGCCAACGGGGATTCATGAACACTGAAGCTTTCTTT.

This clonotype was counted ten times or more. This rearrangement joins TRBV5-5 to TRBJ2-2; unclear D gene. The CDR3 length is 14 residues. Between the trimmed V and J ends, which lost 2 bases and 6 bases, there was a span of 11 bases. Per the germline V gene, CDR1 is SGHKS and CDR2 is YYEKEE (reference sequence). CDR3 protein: CASSFRIRPGELFF. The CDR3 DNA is TGTGCCAGCAGCTTTCGCATTAGGCCCGGGGAGCTGTTTTTT.